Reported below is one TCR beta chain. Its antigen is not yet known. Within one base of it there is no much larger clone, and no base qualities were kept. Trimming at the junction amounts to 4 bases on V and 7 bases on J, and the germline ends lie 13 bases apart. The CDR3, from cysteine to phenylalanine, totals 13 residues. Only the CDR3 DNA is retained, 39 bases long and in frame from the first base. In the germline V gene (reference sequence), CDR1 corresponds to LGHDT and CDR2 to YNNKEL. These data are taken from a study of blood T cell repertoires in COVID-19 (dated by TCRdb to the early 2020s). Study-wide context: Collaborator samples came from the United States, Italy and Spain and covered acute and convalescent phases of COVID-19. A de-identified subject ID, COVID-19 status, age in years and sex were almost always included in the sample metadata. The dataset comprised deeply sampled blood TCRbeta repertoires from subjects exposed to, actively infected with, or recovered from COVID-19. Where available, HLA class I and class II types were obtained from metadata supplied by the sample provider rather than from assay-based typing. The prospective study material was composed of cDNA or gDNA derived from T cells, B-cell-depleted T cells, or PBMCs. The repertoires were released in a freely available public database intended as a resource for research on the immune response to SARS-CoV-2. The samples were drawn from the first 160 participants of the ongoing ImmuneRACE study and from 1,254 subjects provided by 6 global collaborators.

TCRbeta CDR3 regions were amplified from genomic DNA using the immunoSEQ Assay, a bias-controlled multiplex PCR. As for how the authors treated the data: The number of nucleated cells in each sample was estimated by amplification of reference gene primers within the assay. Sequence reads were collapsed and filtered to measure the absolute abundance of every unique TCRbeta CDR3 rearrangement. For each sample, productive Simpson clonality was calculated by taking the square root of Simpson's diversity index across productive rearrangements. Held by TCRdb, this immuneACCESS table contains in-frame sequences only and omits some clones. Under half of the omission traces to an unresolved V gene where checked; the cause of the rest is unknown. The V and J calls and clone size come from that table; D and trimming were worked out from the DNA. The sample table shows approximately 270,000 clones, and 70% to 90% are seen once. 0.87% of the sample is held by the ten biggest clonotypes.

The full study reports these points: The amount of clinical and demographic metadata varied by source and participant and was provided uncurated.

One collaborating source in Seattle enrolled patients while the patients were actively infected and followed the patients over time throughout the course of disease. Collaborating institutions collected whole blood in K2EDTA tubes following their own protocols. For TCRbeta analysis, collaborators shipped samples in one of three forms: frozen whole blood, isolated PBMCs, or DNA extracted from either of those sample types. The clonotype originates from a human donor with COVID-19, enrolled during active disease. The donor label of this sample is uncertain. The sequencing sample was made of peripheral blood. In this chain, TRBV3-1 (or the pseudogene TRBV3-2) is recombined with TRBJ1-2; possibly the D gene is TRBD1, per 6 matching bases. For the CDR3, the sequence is CASSLGTSIGYTF. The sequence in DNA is TGTGCCAGCAGCCTCGGGACAAGCATTGGCTACACCTTC.